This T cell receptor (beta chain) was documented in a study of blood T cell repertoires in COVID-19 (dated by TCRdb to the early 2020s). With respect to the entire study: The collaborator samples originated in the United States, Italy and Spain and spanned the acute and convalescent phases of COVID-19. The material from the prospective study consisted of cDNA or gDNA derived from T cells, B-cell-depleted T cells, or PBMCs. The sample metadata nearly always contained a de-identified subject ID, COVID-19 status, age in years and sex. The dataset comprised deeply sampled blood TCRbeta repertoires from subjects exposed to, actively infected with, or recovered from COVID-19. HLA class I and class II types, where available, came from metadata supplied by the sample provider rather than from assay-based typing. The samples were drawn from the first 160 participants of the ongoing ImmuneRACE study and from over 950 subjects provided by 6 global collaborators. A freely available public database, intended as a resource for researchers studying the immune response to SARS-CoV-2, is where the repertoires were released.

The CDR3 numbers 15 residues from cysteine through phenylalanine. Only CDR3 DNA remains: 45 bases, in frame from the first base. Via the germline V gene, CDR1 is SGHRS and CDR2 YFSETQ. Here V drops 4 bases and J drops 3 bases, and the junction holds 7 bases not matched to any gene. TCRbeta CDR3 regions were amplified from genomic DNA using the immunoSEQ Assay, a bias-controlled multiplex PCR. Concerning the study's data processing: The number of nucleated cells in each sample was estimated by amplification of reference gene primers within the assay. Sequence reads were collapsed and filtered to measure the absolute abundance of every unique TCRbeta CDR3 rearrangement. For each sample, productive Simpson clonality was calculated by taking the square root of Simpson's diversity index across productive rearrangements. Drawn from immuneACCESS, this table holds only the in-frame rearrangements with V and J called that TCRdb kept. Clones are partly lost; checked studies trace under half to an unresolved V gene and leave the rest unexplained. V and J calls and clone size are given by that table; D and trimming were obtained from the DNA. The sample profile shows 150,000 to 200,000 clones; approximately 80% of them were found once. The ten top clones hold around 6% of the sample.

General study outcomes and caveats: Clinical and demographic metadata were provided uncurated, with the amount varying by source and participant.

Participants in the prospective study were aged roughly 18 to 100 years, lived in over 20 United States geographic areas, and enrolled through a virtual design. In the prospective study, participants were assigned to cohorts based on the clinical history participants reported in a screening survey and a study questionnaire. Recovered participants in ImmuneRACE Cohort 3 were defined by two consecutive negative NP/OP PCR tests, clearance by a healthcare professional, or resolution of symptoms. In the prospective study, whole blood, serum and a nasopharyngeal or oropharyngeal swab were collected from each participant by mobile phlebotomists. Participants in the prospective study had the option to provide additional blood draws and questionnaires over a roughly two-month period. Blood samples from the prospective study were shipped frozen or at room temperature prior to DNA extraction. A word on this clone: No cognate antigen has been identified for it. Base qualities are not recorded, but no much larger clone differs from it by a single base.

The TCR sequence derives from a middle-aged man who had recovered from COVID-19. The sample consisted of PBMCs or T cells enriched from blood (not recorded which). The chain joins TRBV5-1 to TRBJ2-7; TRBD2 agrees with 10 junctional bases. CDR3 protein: CASSDTWTSGYEQYF. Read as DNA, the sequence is TGCGCCAGCAGCGACACGTGGACTAGCGGCTACGAGCAGTACTTC.